These 9 T cell receptor beta chains originate from one sample sequenced in a study of T cells after yellow fever vaccination. Via MiXCR, TCRdb re-called the 5' RACE reads, giving one row per CDR3 protein. This table holds about 340,000 distinct CDR3 sequences, 3.5% to 4.5% found once. This specimen consisted of PBMCs, obtained 5 days after the yellow fever booster vaccination. The origin of the receptors is a man aged 18 to 29 who received the YFV17D yellow fever vaccine.

The V call is TRBV10-3, the J call TRBJ2-1; 9 bases fit TRBD2. The germline V gene encodes CDR1 ENHRY and CDR2 SYGVKD. The J segment lost 6 bases and the V segment lost 0 bases, leaving 0 bases of the junction unmatched. The CDR3 runs 14 residues. The DNA of the CDR3 is TGTGCCATCAGTGAGTCTAGCGGGGGCAATGAGCAGTTCTTC. Amino acid sequence: CAISESSGGNEQFF.

This clonotype was counted ten times or more. The chain recombines TRBV12-3 or TRBV12-4 with TRBJ2-1, with D perhaps matching TRBD2 (5 bases). CDR3 length: 12 residues. V was trimmed by 7 bases and J by 8 bases, leaving 12 bases between them. CDR3 in amino acids: CASNRGSDEQFF. In DNA form, the CDR3 reads TGTGCCAGCAACCGTGGGAGCGATGAGCAGTTCTTC.

This clonotype showed up just a few times. The gene calls are TRBV5-6 and TRBJ2-7, with D possibly TRBD2 on 6 matching bases. CDR3 length equals 13 residues. V lost 6 bases and J lost 5, with 15 bases in between. The germline V gene encodes CDR1 SGHDT and CDR2 YYEEEE. The CDR3 coding sequence is TGTGCCAGCACCCCAGGGAGGTCCCACGAGCAGTACTTC. Its protein is CASTPGRSHEQYF.

This clonotype was counted only a few times. This CDR3 is CATSRDPGDSPGGELFF. CDR3 DNA sequence: TGTGCCACCAGCAGAGACCCCGGGGACAGCCCTGGCGGGGAGCTGTTTTTT. V is TRBV15 and J is TRBJ2-2; 7 bases agree with TRBD1. CDR1 is LNHNV, CDR2 YYDKDF, per germline (reference sequence). V shed 0 bases and J 7 bases; nucleotides not matched to a gene: 11. The CDR3 has 17 residues.

The rearrangement uses TRBV7-7 and TRBJ2-5; unclear D gene. Germline assignment: CDR1 SSHAT and CDR2 FNYEAQ (reference sequence). V lost 3 bases to trimming and J lost 2 bases, with 13 bases between them. The CDR3 runs to 15 residues. CDR3 amino acids: CASSFGPEEQETQYF. The CDR3 DNA is TGTGCCAGCAGCTTTGGTCCCGAGGAGCAAGAGACCCAGTACTTC.

At least ten counts were recorded for this clonotype. The J gene is TRBJ2-1, the V gene TRBV6-4; possible D gene TRBD2, 6 bases. CDR1 and CDR2 from the germline V gene are MRHNA and SNTAGT. The CDR3 runs to 13 residues. V was clipped by 2 bases and J by 15 bases, with 17 bases between them. The CDR3 region is CASSDQWRGMAFF. The CDR3 DNA reads TGTGCCAGCAGTGACCAGTGGCGGGGTATGGCGTTCTTC.

This clonotype showed up just a few times. The rearrangement links TRBV20-1 to TRBJ2-7, with no clear D. The CDR3 contains 11 residues. V lost 0 bases and J lost 5, with 5 bases in between. Germline-derived CDR1 and CDR2 are DFQATT and SNEGSKA (reference sequence). This CDR3 reads CSARDYHEQYF. CDR3 bases: TGCAGTGCTAGAGATTATCACGAGCAGTACTTC.

V and J are TRBV5-1 and TRBJ2-5, with no clear D. This CDR3 has 14 residues. Germline V gene lookup returns CDR1 SGHRS and CDR2 YFSETQ. V was cut by 0 bases and J by 6 bases, with 12 bases left in between. This CDR3 is CASSLGDSPQTQYF. The CDR3 DNA sequence: TGCGCCAGCAGCTTGGGGGATAGTCCGCAGACCCAGTACTTC.

This chain links TRBV5-1 with TRBJ2-7; no clear D gene. This CDR3 has 14 residues. Germline loops: CDR1 SGHRS, CDR2 YFSETQ. V lost 6 bases and J lost 0, with 13 bases in between. This CDR3 reads CASTGPSSSYEQYF. Written as DNA, the CDR3 is TGCGCCAGCACCGGACCCTCAAGCTCCTACGAGCAGTACTTC.